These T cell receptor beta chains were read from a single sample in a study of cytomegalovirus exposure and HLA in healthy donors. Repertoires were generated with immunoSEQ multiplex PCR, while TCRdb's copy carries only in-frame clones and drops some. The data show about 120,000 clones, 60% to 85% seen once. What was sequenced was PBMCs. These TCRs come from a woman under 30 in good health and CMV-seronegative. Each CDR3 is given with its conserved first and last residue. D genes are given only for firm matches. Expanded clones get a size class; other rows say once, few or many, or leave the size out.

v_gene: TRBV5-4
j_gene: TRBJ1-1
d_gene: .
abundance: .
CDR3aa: CASSLAAGAGTEAFF
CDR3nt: TGTGCCAGCAGCTTGGCGGCAGGGGCGGGCACTGAAGCTTTCTTT

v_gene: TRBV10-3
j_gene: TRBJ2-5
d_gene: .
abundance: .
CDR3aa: CANLVAGRLQETQYF
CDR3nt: TGTGCCAACCTGGTTGCGGGACGGCTCCAAGAGACCCAGTACTTC

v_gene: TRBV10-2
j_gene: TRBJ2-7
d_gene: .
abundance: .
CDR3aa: CASSEGLVYEQYF
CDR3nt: TGCGCCAGCAGCGAGGGACTGGTCTACGAGCAGTACTTC

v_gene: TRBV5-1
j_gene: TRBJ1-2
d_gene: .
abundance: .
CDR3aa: CASSLDVGDYGYTF
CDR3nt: TGCGCCAGCAGCTTGGACGTTGGAGACTATGGCTACACCTTC

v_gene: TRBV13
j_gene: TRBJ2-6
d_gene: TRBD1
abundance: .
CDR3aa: CASSILRDRVAGANVLTF
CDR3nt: TGTGCCAGCAGCATTCTCCGGGACAGGGTGGCCGGGGCCAACGTCCTGACTTTC

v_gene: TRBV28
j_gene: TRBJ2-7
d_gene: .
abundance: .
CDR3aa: CASSFRGRNEQYF
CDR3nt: TGTGCCAGCAGTTTCAGGGGTCGGAACGAGCAGTACTTC

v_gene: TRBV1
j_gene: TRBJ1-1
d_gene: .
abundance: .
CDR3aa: CTSSQQGGTEAFF
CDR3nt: TGCACCAGCAGCCAACAGGGGGGCACTGAAGCTTTCTTT

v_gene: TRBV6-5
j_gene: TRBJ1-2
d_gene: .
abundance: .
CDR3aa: CASSYGGRGLGYTF
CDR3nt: TGTGCCAGCAGTTATGGGGGCAGGGGATTAGGCTACACCTTC

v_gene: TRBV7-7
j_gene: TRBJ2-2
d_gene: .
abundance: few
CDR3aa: CASSLEPTGELFF
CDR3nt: TGTGCTAGCAGCTTAGAGCCCACCGGGGAGCTGTTTTTT

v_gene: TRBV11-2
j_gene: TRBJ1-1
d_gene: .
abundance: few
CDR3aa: CASSSYAQGNTEAFF
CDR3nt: TGTGCCAGCAGCTCCTACGCACAGGGGAACACTGAAGCTTTCTTT

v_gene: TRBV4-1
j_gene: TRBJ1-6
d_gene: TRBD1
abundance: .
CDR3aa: CASSPGQDISSYNSPLHF
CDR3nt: TGCGCCAGCAGCCCGGGACAGGATATTAGCTCCTATAATTCACCCCTCCACTTT

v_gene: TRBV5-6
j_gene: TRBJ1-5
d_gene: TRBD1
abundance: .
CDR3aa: CASSLGTGVAQPQHF
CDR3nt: TGTGCCAGCAGCTTGGGGACAGGGGTGGCTCAGCCCCAGCATTTT

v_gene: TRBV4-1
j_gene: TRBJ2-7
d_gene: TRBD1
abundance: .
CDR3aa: CASSLRQGSYEQYF
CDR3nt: TGCGCCAGCAGCCTTCGACAGGGTTCCTACGAGCAGTACTTC

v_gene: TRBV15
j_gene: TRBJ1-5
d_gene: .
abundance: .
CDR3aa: CATSRDGDPNQPQHF
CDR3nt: TGTGCCACCAGCAGAGATGGAGACCCCAATCAGCCCCAGCATTTT

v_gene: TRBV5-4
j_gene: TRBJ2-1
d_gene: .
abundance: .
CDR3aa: CASSLRNEQFF
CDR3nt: TGTGCCAGCAGCTTGCGCAATGAGCAGTTCTTC

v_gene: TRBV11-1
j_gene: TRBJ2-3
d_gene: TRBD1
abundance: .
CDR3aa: CASSLAGTADTQYF
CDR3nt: TGTGCCAGCAGCTTAGCGGGGACAGCCGATACGCAGTATTTT

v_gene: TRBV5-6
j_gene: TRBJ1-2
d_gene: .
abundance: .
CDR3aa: CASSLGTGAAYGYTF
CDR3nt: TGTGCCAGCAGCTTGGGAACAGGAGCCGCCTATGGCTACACCTTC

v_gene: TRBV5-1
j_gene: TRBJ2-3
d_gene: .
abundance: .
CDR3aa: CASRGQWATDTQYF
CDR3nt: TGCGCCAGCAGGGGTCAATGGGCCACAGATACGCAGTATTTT

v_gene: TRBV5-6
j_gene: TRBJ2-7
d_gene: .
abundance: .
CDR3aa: CASRQGRSYEQYF
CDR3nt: TGTGCCAGCAGACAGGGAAGGTCCTACGAGCAGTACTTC

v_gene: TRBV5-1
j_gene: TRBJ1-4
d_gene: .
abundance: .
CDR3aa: CASKASIFRRDNEKLFF
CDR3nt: TGCGCCAGCAAGGCATCAATCTTTCGGCGGGATAATGAAAAACTGTTTTTT

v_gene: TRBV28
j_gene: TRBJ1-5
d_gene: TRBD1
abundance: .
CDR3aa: CASSLSGTGTIRGNQPQHF
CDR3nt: TGTGCCAGCAGTTTATCGGGGACAGGGACGATCCGGGGCAATCAGCCCCAGCATTTT

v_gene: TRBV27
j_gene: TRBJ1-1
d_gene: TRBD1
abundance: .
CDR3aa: CATSTGLRTEAFF
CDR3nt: TGTGCCACCTCGACAGGGTTGAGGACTGAAGCTTTCTTT

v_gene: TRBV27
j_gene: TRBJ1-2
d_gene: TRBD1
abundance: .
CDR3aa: CASSPATLDRDNNYGYTF
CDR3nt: TGTGCCAGCAGCCCCGCAACCCTCGACAGGGATAATAACTATGGCTACACCTTC

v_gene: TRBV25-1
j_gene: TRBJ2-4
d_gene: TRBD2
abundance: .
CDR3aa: CASSPYGEGTIKNIQYF
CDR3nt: TGTGCCAGCAGTCCATACGGGGAGGGAACCATCAAAAACATTCAGTACTTC

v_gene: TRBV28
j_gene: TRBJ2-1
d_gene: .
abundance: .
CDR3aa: CASSLRGNSYNEQFF
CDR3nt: TGTGCCAGCAGTCTCAGGGGAAACTCCTACAATGAGCAGTTCTTC

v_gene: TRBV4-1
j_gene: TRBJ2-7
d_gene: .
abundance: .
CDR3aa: CASSLEESVYEQYF
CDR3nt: TGCGCCAGCAGCCTGGAGGAGTCGGTCTACGAGCAGTACTTC

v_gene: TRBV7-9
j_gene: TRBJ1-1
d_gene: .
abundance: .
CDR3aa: CASSFASRENTEAFF
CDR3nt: TGTGCCAGCAGCTTTGCTAGTCGGGAGAACACTGAAGCTTTCTTT

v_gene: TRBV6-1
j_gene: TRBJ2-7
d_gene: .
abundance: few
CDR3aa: CASSELSGHSYEQYF
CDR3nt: TGTGCCAGCAGTGAATTGTCCGGACACTCCTACGAGCAGTACTTC

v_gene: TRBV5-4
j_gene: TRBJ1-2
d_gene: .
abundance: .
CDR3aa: CASSLGQGQPRGYGYTF
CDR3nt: TGTGCCAGCAGCTTGGGCCAGGGGCAGCCCAGAGGCTATGGCTACACCTTC

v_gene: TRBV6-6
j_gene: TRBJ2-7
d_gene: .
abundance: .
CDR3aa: CASSYSGQVYEQYF
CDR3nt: TGTGCCAGCAGTTACTCGGGGCAGGTCTACGAGCAGTACTTC

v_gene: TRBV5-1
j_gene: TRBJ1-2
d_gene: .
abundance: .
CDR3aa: CASSFTRGSDYGYTF
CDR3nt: TGCGCCAGCAGCTTCACCCGGGGGTCGGACTATGGCTACACCTTC

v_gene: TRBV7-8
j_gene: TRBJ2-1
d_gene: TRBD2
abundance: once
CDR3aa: CASSLGSGLAGLINEQFF
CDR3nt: TGTGCCAGCAGCTTAGGCTCGGGACTAGCGGGGTTGATCAATGAGCAGTTCTTC

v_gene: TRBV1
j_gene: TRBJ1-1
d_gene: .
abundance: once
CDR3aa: CTSSPPVLYTEAFF
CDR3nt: TGCACCAGCAGCCCCCCAGTTTTGTACACTGAAGCTTTCTTT

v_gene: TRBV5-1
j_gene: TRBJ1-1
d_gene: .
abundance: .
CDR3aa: CASSLGHGGTEAFF
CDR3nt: TGCGCCAGCAGCTTGGGTCACGGGGGCACTGAAGCTTTCTTT

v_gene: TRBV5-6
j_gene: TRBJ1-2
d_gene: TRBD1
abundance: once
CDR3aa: CASSRTGWGYGYTF
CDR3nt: TGTGCCAGCAGCCGGACAGGGTGGGGCTATGGCTACACCTTC

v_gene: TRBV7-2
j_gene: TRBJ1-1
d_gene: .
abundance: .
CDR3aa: CASSLISNTEAFF
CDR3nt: TGTGCCAGCAGCTTAATCTCGAACACTGAAGCTTTCTTT

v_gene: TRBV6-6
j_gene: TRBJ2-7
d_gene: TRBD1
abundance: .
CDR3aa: CASSYSRDRITYEQYF
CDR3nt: TGTGCCAGCAGTTACTCTAGGGACAGGATCACCTACGAGCAGTACTTC

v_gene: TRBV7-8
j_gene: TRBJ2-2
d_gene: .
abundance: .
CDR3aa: CASSPGRGFLHTGELFF
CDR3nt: TGTGCCAGCAGCCCTGGTAGGGGTTTTTTGCACACCGGGGAGCTGTTTTTT

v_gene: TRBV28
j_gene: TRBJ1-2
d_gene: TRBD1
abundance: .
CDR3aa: CASRGQGVYGYTF
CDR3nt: TGTGCCAGCAGAGGACAGGGTGTGTATGGCTACACCTTC

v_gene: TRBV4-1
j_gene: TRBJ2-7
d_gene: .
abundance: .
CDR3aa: CASSQDIRESRTYEQYF
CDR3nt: TGCGCCAGCAGCCAAGATATCAGGGAAAGTAGGACCTACGAGCAGTACTTC

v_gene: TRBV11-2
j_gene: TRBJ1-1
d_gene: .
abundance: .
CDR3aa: CASSLGTGGFAEAFF
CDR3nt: TGTGCCAGCAGCTTAGGTACAGGAGGGTTCGCCGAAGCTTTCTTT

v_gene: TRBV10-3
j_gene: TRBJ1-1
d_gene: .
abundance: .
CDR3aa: CAAGQRNTEAFF
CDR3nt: TGTGCCGCAGGACAGAGGAACACTGAAGCTTTCTTT